This is a list of T cell receptor beta chains from one sample in a study of OX40 agonist ivuxolimab in advanced cancers. The data were produced by immunoSEQ multiplex PCR, yet TCRdb's version contains in-frame clones alone and is incomplete. The sample holds about 76,000 clones, around 82% seen once. The starting material was CD4+ or CD8+ T cells sorted from blood, obtained in a trial of the OX40 agonist ivuxolimab. These receptors originate from an adult with an advanced solid tumor such as melanoma, head and neck, liver or kidney cancer. Each CDR3 is given with its conserved first and last residue. The D gene is left open where the match is weak. Some rows have no size entry. The others give once, few or many, or a class for an expanded clone.

abundance: .; j_gene: TRBJ2-3; d_gene: TRBD2; v_gene: TRBV29-1; CDR3nt: TGCAGCGTCGGGACTAGCGGGGGGGCTGATACGCAGTATTTT; CDR3aa: CSVGTSGGADTQYF
abundance: once; j_gene: TRBJ2-1; d_gene: .; v_gene: TRBV25-1; CDR3nt: TGTGCCAGCAGTGAATCTCGCGGAGCCGACAATGAGCAGTTCTTC; CDR3aa: CASSESRGADNEQFF
abundance: .; j_gene: TRBJ1-2; d_gene: TRBD1; v_gene: TRBV6-5; CDR3nt: TGTGCCAGCAGTTACTCGGACAGGGGATATGGCTACACCTTC; CDR3aa: CASSYSDRGYGYTF
abundance: .; j_gene: TRBJ1-5; d_gene: .; v_gene: TRBV5-1; CDR3nt: TGCGCCAGCAGCTCCACGGGTGGTGGGAATCAGCCCCAGCATTTT; CDR3aa: CASSSTGGGNQPQHF
abundance: .; j_gene: TRBJ2-1; d_gene: TRBD2; v_gene: TRBV4-2; CDR3nt: TGTGCCAGCAGCCGACATAGCGGGGGGGAATACAATGAGCAGTTCTTC; CDR3aa: CASSRHSGGEYNEQFF
abundance: .; j_gene: TRBJ1-2; d_gene: .; v_gene: TRBV28; CDR3nt: TGTGCCAGCAGTCGGATGCAGACGGCCTATGGCTACACCTTC; CDR3aa: CASSRMQTAYGYTF
abundance: .; j_gene: TRBJ2-7; d_gene: .; v_gene: TRBV27; CDR3nt: TGTGCCAGCAGTTTATCATGGCCGTCCTACGAGCAGTACTTC; CDR3aa: CASSLSWPSYEQYF
abundance: .; j_gene: TRBJ2-3; d_gene: TRBD2; v_gene: TRBV28; CDR3nt: TGTGCCAGCAGCCTGGGGCAGGGAGGGGATACGCAGTATTTT; CDR3aa: CASSLGQGGDTQYF
abundance: .; j_gene: TRBJ2-1; d_gene: .; v_gene: TRBV14; CDR3nt: TGTGCCAGCAGCCACACCGGGATCTACAATGAGCAGTTCTTC; CDR3aa: CASSHTGIYNEQFF
abundance: .; j_gene: TRBJ1-1; d_gene: TRBD1; v_gene: TRBV9; CDR3nt: TGTGCCAGCAGCGTAGCGGGGACAGGGAGGACTGAAGCTTTCTTT; CDR3aa: CASSVAGTGRTEAFF
abundance: .; j_gene: TRBJ2-3; d_gene: .; v_gene: TRBV21-1; CDR3nt: TGTGCCAGCGGTCCACCGACTAGCGGGAGTGTAGATACGCAGTATTTT; CDR3aa: CASGPPTSGSVDTQYF
abundance: .; j_gene: TRBJ1-1; d_gene: .; v_gene: TRBV15; CDR3nt: TGTGCCACCAGCAGACTTAATCTAGGGGGCACTGAAGCTTTCTTT; CDR3aa: CATSRLNLGGTEAFF
abundance: .; j_gene: TRBJ1-1; d_gene: .; v_gene: TRBV4-2; CDR3nt: TGTGCCAGCAGCCAAGAAGTGGGGTTGGACACTGAAGCTTTCTTT; CDR3aa: CASSQEVGLDTEAFF
abundance: .; j_gene: TRBJ1-5; d_gene: TRBD1; v_gene: TRBV28; CDR3nt: TGTGCCAGCAGTTTAAGACAGGGCGTCAATCAGCCCCAGCATTTT; CDR3aa: CASSLRQGVNQPQHF
abundance: .; j_gene: TRBJ1-5; d_gene: .; v_gene: TRBV19; CDR3nt: TGTGCCAGTAGTGAAACACAGCGGGGGCGGGTTTATCAGCCCCAGCATTTT; CDR3aa: CASSETQRGRVYQPQHF
abundance: once; j_gene: TRBJ2-5; d_gene: TRBD1; v_gene: TRBV29-1; CDR3nt: TGCAGCGTTGTCGACGGGACAGGGCGCCAAGAGACCCAGTACTTC; CDR3aa: CSVVDGTGRQETQYF
abundance: .; j_gene: TRBJ1-1; d_gene: .; v_gene: TRBV7-2; CDR3nt: TGTGCCAGCAGCTTAGTCTCTGCAGGCGGGAACACTGAAGCTTTCTTT; CDR3aa: CASSLVSAGGNTEAFF
abundance: once; j_gene: TRBJ2-1; d_gene: .; v_gene: TRBV7-8; CDR3nt: TGTGCCAGCAGCTTAGCCCCGAAGGGATCGAGCTCCTACAATGAGCAGTTCTTC; CDR3aa: CASSLAPKGSSSYNEQFF
abundance: .; j_gene: TRBJ1-1; d_gene: TRBD1; v_gene: TRBV5-4; CDR3nt: TGTGCCAGCAGCTTTCCAGGGGGGTCGAACACTGAAGCTTTCTTT; CDR3aa: CASSFPGGSNTEAFF
abundance: .; j_gene: TRBJ1-1; d_gene: .; v_gene: TRBV9; CDR3nt: TGTGCCTGCAGCGTAGTCAGTGGTGGGGCAGGGAGCCCTGAAGCTTTCTTT; CDR3aa: CACSVVSGGAGSPEAFF
abundance: few; j_gene: TRBJ2-1; d_gene: .; v_gene: TRBV11-2; CDR3nt: TGTGCCAGCAGCTCCTTAATGGTTAGCGTTAATGAGCAGTTCTTC; CDR3aa: CASSSLMVSVNEQFF
abundance: .; j_gene: TRBJ1-5; d_gene: .; v_gene: TRBV7-2; CDR3nt: TGTGCCAGCAGCCACCCCGGGCGGGGAGGTAATCAGCCCCAGCATTTT; CDR3aa: CASSHPGRGGNQPQHF
abundance: .; j_gene: TRBJ2-7; d_gene: .; v_gene: TRBV18; CDR3nt: TGTGCCAGCTCGCCCGGGAAATCCTACGAGCAGTACTTC; CDR3aa: CASSPGKSYEQYF
abundance: .; j_gene: TRBJ1-3; d_gene: TRBD1; v_gene: TRBV18; CDR3nt: TGTGCCAGCTCGCCTATCACAGGGGCTGGAAACACCATATATTTT; CDR3aa: CASSPITGAGNTIYF
abundance: .; j_gene: TRBJ1-5; d_gene: TRBD1; v_gene: TRBV2; CDR3nt: TGTGCCAGCAGTCGGACCGGGACAGGGATGTGGAGCAATCAGCCCCAGCATTTT; CDR3aa: CASSRTGTGMWSNQPQHF
abundance: few; j_gene: TRBJ2-4; d_gene: TRBD1; v_gene: TRBV4-3; CDR3nt: TGCGCCAGCAGCCCGACAGGGGATGCCAAAAACATTCAGTACTTC; CDR3aa: CASSPTGDAKNIQYF
abundance: .; j_gene: TRBJ2-1; d_gene: TRBD1; v_gene: TRBV5-4; CDR3nt: TGTGCCAGCAGCCGACAGGGACCCGCTTTCAATGAGCAGTTCTTC; CDR3aa: CASSRQGPAFNEQFF
abundance: once; j_gene: TRBJ1-5; d_gene: .; v_gene: TRBV4-2; CDR3nt: TGTGCCAGCAGCCAAGCGAGGGGCCATAGCAATCAGCCCCAGCATTTT; CDR3aa: CASSQARGHSNQPQHF
abundance: once; j_gene: TRBJ1-2; d_gene: .; v_gene: TRBV9; CDR3nt: TGTGCCAGCAGCAAGACAGGCGAGGGGTACTATGGCTACACCTTC; CDR3aa: CASSKTGEGYYGYTF
abundance: once; j_gene: TRBJ1-2; d_gene: TRBD1; v_gene: TRBV29-1; CDR3nt: TGCAGCGGCTGGGACAGTTTTTTTTACGGCTACACCTTC; CDR3aa: CSGWDSFFYGYTF
abundance: .; j_gene: TRBJ2-1; d_gene: TRBD2; v_gene: TRBV9; CDR3nt: TGTGCCAGCAGCGTAGCGGGGGACTACTACAATGAGCAGTTCTTC; CDR3aa: CASSVAGDYYNEQFF
abundance: .; j_gene: TRBJ2-6; d_gene: TRBD1; v_gene: TRBV5-4; CDR3nt: TGTGCCAGCAGCGCGGTTCATCGGACAGGGGCTGGGGCCAACGTCCTGACTTTC; CDR3aa: CASSAVHRTGAGANVLTF
abundance: .; j_gene: TRBJ1-4; d_gene: .; v_gene: TRBV5-1; CDR3nt: TGCGCCAGCAGCCTGGGGGGACGGAATCATAATGAAAAACTGTTTTTT; CDR3aa: CASSLGGRNHNEKLFF
abundance: .; j_gene: TRBJ1-1; d_gene: TRBD1; v_gene: TRBV10-3; CDR3nt: TGTGCCATCAGTGGACGGACAGGGGGCACTGAAGCTTTCTTT; CDR3aa: CAISGRTGGTEAFF
abundance: few; j_gene: TRBJ2-2; d_gene: TRBD1; v_gene: TRBV5-1; CDR3nt: TGCGCCAGCAGCCCGGGACAGGGGGCGCGGGGGGAGCTGTTTTTT; CDR3aa: CASSPGQGARGELFF
abundance: .; j_gene: TRBJ1-2; d_gene: .; v_gene: TRBV7-2; CDR3nt: TGTGCCAGCAGGACATATGGCTACACCTTC; CDR3aa: CASRTYGYTF